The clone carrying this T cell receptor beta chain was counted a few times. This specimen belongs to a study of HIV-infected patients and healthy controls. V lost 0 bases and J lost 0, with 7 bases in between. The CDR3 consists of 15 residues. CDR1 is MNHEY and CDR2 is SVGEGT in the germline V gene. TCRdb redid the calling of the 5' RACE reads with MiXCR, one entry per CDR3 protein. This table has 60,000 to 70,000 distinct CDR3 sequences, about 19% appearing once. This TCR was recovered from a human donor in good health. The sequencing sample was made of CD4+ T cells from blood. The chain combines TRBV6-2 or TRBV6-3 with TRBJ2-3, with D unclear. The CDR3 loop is CASSYSSQSTDTQYF. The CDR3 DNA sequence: TGTGCCAGCAGTTACTCGTCTCAGAGCACAGATACGCAGTATTTT.